This entry features one TCR beta chain sequence. Its antigen is still unknown. The V gene lost 6 bases and the J gene lost 9 bases, with 13 bases spanning the gap. The CDR3 contains 12 residues. Germline CDR1 MNHEY, CDR2 SVGAGI. This entry is derived from a study of graft-versus-host responses after intestinal transplantation. Study overall: Multivisceral, liver-intestinal, or isolated intestinal transplants were given to recipients.

Study-level results: There were GvH clones found in recipient marrow, and some of them appeared first in ileum or blood. Patients who carried graft-donor T cell macrochimerism also had high graft-versus-host to host-versus-graft clonal ratios in their allografts.

Some clones are missing from TCRdb's copy, which holds only in-frame ones; the method was immunoSEQ multiplex PCR. There are 60,000 to 90,000 clones in the sample; about 90% occur only once, and approximately 1.3% lies in the top ten. The sequence derives from a human donor who received an intestinal transplant. The J gene is TRBJ2-3, the V gene TRBV6-5; D possibly corresponds to TRBD1 (6 bases). Source: unstimulated CD8+ T cells sorted from spleen or lymph node cells, taken before intestinal transplant. CDR3 in amino acids: CASSLTGWTQYF. The CDR3 nucleotides read TGTGCCAGCAGCCTAACAGGGTGGACGCAGTATTTT.